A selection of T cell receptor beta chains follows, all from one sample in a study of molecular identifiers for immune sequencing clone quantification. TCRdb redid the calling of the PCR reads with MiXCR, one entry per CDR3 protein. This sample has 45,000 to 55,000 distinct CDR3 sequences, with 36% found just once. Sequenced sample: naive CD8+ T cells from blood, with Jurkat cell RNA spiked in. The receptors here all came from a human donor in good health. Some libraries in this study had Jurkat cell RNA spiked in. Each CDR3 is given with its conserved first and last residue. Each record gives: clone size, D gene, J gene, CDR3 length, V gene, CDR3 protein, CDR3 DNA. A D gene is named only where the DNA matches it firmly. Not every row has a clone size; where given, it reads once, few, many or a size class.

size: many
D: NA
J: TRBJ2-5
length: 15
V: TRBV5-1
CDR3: CASSFNSGDTETQYF
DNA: TGCGCCAGCAGTTTTAATTCGGGCGACACAGAGACCCAGTACTTC

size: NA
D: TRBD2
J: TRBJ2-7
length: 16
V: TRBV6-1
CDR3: CASSEPGGPSSYEQYF
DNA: TGTGCCAGCAGTGAACCGGGGGGTCCCAGCTCCTACGAGCAGTACTTC

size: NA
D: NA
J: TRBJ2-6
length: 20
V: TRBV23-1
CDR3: CASSPPPDRTTHSGANVLTF
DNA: TGCGCCAGCAGCCCACCCCCCGACAGGACCACCCACTCTGGGGCCAACGTCCTGACTTTC

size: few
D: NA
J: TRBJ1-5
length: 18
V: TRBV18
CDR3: CASSRMTALRPGNQPQHF
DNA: TGTGCCAGCTCACGGATGACGGCCCTACGACCGGGCAATCAGCCCCAGCATTTT

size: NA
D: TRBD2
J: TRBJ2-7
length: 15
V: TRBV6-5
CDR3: CASSGKAGAFDEQYF
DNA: TGTGCCAGCAGTGGAAAAGCGGGAGCTTTTGACGAGCAGTACTTC

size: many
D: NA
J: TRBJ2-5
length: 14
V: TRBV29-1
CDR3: CSVEGQTVQETQYF
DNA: TGCAGCGTTGAAGGCCAGACAGTTCAAGAGACCCAGTACTTC

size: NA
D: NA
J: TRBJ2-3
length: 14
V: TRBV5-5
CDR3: CASSLYGSPDTQYF
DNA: TGTGCCAGCAGCTTGTACGGGAGCCCAGATACGCAGTATTTT

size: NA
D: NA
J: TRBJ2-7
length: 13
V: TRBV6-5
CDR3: CASSWSKGGQQYF
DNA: TGTGCCAGCAGCTGGAGTAAGGGTGGGCAGCAGTACTTC

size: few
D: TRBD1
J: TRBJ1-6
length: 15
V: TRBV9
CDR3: CASSVRDRGNSPLHF
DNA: TGTGCCAGCAGCGTTCGGGACAGGGGTAATTCACCCCTCCACTTT

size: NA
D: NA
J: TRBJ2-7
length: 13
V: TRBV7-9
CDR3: CASSLRQTYEQYF
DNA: TGTGCCAGCAGCTTAAGACAGACCTACGAGCAGTACTTC

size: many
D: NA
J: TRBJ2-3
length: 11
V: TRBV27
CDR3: CASSSSDTQYF
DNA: TGTGCCAGCAGTTCCTCGGATACGCAGTATTTT

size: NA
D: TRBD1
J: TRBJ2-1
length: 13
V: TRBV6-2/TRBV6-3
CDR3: CASGRQGIGEQFF
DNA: TGTGCCAGCGGACGACAGGGAATAGGGGAGCAGTTCTTC

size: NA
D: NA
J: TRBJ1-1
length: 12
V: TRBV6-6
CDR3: CASNTGSTEAFF
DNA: TGTGCCAGCAATACAGGGTCAACTGAAGCTTTCTTT